Reported below is one TCR beta chain. The antigen this receptor binds is unknown. The sample holds no much larger clone one base away, and base qualities are not on file. In the ViraFEST assay, PBMC were stimulated with viral peptide pools, and antigen-specific CD4+ T cell clonotypes were then identified by expansion using TCR sequencing. After 10 days of culture, CD4+ T cells were isolated with the EasySep CD4+ T cell isolation kit. The absence of prior SARS-CoV-2 infection in healthy vaccine recipients was confirmed by negative nucleocapsid antibodies before and after vaccination. Each well held roughly 2 million PBMC cultured in IMDM containing about 5.5% human AB serum, 8 to 10 IU/ml IL-2 and gentamicin, along with 8 to 10 ug/ml peptides. On days 3 and 7, half of the culture medium was replaced with fresh IL-2-containing medium. Unless noted otherwise, every peptide stimulation condition was cultured in triplicate wells. Using Ficoll-Paque Plus gradient centrifugation, PBMC were separated from whole blood and then either used fresh or cryopreserved at -140C. Overlapping peptide pools spanned the spike proteins of SARS-CoV-2 and the common cold coronaviruses HCoV-NL63, HCoV-OC43 and HCoV-229E. Genomic DNA was extracted from cultured CD4+ T cells with the QIAamp micro DNA kit.

Libraries were prepared through the immunoSEQ multiplex PCR assay. DNA from the CD4+ T cells that had been cultured and isolated underwent TCR beta CDR3 sequencing. The original pipeline was this. The analysis removed non-productive TCR sequences, trimmed reads to the CDR3 region, and retained only CDR3s that were 7 or more amino acids long. Antigen-specific clonotypes were identified using the MANAFEST web app by comparison of expansion in peptide wells against reference cultures. Positive clones required FDR<0.05 expansion versus reference and all other wells, odds ratio above 5, and frequency above 0.1% in two replicate wells. A clonotype was defined as cross-reactive if the clonotype was significantly expanded both in SARS-CoV-2 spike wells and in at least one common cold coronavirus spike condition. Using the stringdist R package, CDR3 similarity was measured by Levenshtein distance, and unrooted trees were constructed with ape in R 3.6.1. Sourced from immuneACCESS, this table was stored by TCRdb with only in-frame sequences that have V and J called. A share of the clones is absent; for the studies checked, an unresolved V gene accounts for under half, and the remainder has no known explanation. V, J and clone size are those of that table, while D and trimming were read from the DNA. The sample yields 65,000 or so clones; about 72% were counted once. The ten largest clones capture about 3% of the sample.

This record belongs to a study of vaccination effects on CD4 cells after COVID-19 (dated by TCRdb to 2022 to 2024). For the wider study: Participants received two doses of either the BNT162b2 or the mRNA-1273 mRNA SARS-CoV-2 vaccine. SARS-CoV-2 spike-specific CD4+ TCR repertoires were compared before and after mRNA vaccination in COVID-19 convalescent patients and in infection-naive vaccine recipients. The full study included 9 to 10 COVID-19 convalescent patients and a handful of SARS-CoV-2-naive healthy vaccine recipients. In the study, cultures from other donors were sequenced using the Oncomine TCR Beta short-read assay on an Illumina iSeq 100.

Here is what the overall study found, with its caveats: In healthy vaccine recipients, vaccine-induced clones were almost all SARS-CoV-2 mono-reactive, with only 1 of 255 cross-reactive with common cold coronaviruses. Only a small number of convalescent patients were included, and no early post-infection timepoints were available, which limited the study. Both infection-induced and vaccine-induced clones contracted markedly at late post-vaccination timepoints, which is consistent with waning T cell responses.

The TCR was taken from a human donor who received a COVID-19 vaccine. The material was CD4+ T cells from PBMCs cultured with HCoV-NL63 spike peptides, obtained before COVID-19 vaccination. The label giving this sample's cell subset or site can be read as: HCoV-NL63 spike overlapping peptide pool stimulation.

The sequenced DNA is TGCGCCAGCAGTACGGGGGCCGGGGGAAACACCATATATTTT. The resulting protein is CASSTGAGGNTIYF. The rearrangement combines TRBV5-1 with TRBJ1-3, with TRBD1 as a weak D call on 6 bases. Via the germline V gene, CDR1 is SGHRS and CDR2 YFSETQ. The junction carries 13 bases between V and J, which are trimmed by 5 bases and 4 bases respectively. From the cysteine up to the phenylalanine, the CDR3 has a length of 14 residues. This entry keeps only the CDR3 DNA: 42 bases, framed from base 1.